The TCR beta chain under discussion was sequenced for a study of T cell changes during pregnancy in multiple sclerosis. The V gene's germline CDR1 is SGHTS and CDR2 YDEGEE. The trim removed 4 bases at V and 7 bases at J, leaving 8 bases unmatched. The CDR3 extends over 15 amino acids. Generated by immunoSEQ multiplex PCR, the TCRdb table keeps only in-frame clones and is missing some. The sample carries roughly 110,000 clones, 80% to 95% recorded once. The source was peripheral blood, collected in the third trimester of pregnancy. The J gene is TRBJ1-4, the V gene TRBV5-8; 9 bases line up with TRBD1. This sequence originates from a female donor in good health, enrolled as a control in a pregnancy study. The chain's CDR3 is CASSPGTGQGEKLFF. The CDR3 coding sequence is TGTGCCAGCAGCCCAGGGACGGGACAGGGTGAAAAACTGTTTTTT.